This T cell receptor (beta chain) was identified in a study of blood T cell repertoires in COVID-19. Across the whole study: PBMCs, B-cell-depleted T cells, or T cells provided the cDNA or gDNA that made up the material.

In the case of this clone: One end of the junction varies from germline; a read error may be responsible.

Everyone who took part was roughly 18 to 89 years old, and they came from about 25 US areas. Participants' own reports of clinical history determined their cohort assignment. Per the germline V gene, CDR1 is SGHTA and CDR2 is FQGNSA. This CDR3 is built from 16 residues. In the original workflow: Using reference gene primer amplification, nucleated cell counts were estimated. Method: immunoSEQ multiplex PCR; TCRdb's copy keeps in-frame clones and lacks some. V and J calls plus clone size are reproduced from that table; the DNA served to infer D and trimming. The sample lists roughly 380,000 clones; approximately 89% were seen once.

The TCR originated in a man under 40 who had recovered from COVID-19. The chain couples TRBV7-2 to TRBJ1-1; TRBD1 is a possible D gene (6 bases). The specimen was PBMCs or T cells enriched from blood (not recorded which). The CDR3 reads CASTLPRDNMNTEAFF. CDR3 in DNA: TGTGCCAGCACCTTACCACGGGACAACATGAACACTGAAGCTTTCTTT.